The clone carrying this T cell receptor (beta chain) was seen a few times. Its specificity is unknown. This specimen comes from a study of human T cells and chemical hapten exposure. Whole-study results and caveats: Expanded TCRs showed more large CDR3 clusters than pre-sensitization or healthy control sets.

A single record per CDR3 protein comes from TCRdb applying MiXCR to the RACE reads. In the table there are about 85,000 distinct CDR3 sequences, around a tenth of which are singletons. Time point denoted: patch test 2, 6 weeks after DPC sensitization. This sample's treatment: therapeutic diphenylcyclopropenone sensitization with weekly scalp DPC. The germline V gene has CDR1 DFQATT and CDR2 SNEGSKA (reference sequence). The CDR3 has 13 residues. V lost 3 bases, J lost 2 bases, and 4 bases stayed unmatched. The chain recombines TRBV20-1 with TRBJ2-7; 7 positions match TRBD1. Sequenced here: whole blood, sampled in connection with sensitization to the hapten diphenylcyclopropenone (DPC). The source of this sequence is a young man with alopecia areata. Some clones in this sample may be carry-over from other donors' samples. Here the CDR3 DNA reads TGCAGTGCTAGTTGGGACAGCGCCTACGAGCAGTACTTC. Protein: CSASWDSAYEQYF.